The text below deals with one T cell receptor beta chain. One end of the junction does not line up with germline, which may come from a read error. Germline CDR1 and CDR2: SSHAT and FNYEAQ (reference sequence). CDR3 length: 18 residues. This entry belongs to a study of CD8 T cells in Susac syndrome. RNA totalling roughly 0.45 to 1 ug underwent reverse transcription with random hexamers. TCR beta CDR3 was amplified by immunoSEQ covering 54 Vbeta and 13 Jbeta. TCRdb reprocessed the immunoSEQ multiplex PCR reads with MiXCR, giving one entry per CDR3 protein. The sample holds roughly 190,000 distinct CDR3 sequences, around 93% seen once.

The rearrangement links TRBV7-7 to TRBJ2-2; TRBD2 agrees at 14 bases. The sample consisted of CD4+ T cells from PBMCs. The sequence was obtained from a human donor in good health. The CDR3, as DNA: TGTGCTAGCAGCCGGGGACTAGCGGGGGCGCCGAACACCGGGGAGCTGTTTTTT. Translation: CASSRGLAGAPNTGELFF.